This T cell receptor beta chain was identified in a study of CD8 T cells in ankylosing spondylitis. V dropped 0 bases and J dropped 3 bases, with 12 bases sitting between them. This CDR3 comprises 15 residues. CDR1 is SGHRS, CDR2 YFSETQ, per germline. One entry per CDR3 protein, called by TCRdb with MiXCR from the 5' RACE reads. The sample lists around 220,000 distinct CDR3 sequences, roughly a tenth occurring once. Notes on the study in general: Past studies reported some motif variants in reactive arthritis synovial fluid and blood. There was reportedly significant enrichment of clones that were disease-linked in matched ankylosing spondylitis synovial fluid.

This clonotype was counted at least ten times. Its specificity is unknown. The rearrangement joins TRBV5-1 to TRBJ1-1, with D possibly being TRBD1 (6 bases). The specimen was blood, either unsorted or a sorted T cell fraction (not recorded which). This clonotype originated in a male donor with ankylosing spondylitis or in good health (not recorded which). In DNA, the CDR3 is TGCGCCAGCAGCTTGGAGGGGGGACGATACACTGAAGCTTTCTTT. This sequence encodes CASSLEGGRYTEAFF.